The present T cell receptor beta chain was sequenced within a study of T cells in Graves' hyperthyroidism and ophthalmopathy. Hyperthyroidism in the patients, aged 18 to 65, was newly diagnosed and under 2 months in duration. A patient was excluded if there was uncontrolled infection, other autoimmune disease, pregnancy or lactation. Diagnostic decisions used clinical symptoms, serum thyroxine and TRAb, thyroid ultrasound and orbital computed tomography. Fresh peripheral blood, roughly 10 ml, was the source of the PBMCs. The investigators amplified TCR beta CDR3 regions from RNA transcripts. With the HTBI primer set, the TCR CDR3 went through a first round of RT-PCR. TCRdb passed the multiplex PCR reads through MiXCR, listing each CDR3 protein once. The profile shows under 450,000 distinct CDR3 sequences, about a sixth of them singletons. This clonotype came up many times. The clonotype comes from a young woman with Graves' hyperthyroidism. Sequenced: blood.

CDR3 sequence (DNA): TGTGCCAGTCGACTAGCGGGAGGGCCGGGAGATACGCAGTATTTT. It codes for CASRLAGGPGDTQYF. This chain uses TRBV19 with TRBJ2-3; 14 bases agree with TRBD2. The CDR3 consists of 15 residues. Germline V lookup: CDR1 LNHDA, CDR2 SQIVND (reference sequence). V lost 8 bases and J lost 5; bases outside the gene matches: 6.